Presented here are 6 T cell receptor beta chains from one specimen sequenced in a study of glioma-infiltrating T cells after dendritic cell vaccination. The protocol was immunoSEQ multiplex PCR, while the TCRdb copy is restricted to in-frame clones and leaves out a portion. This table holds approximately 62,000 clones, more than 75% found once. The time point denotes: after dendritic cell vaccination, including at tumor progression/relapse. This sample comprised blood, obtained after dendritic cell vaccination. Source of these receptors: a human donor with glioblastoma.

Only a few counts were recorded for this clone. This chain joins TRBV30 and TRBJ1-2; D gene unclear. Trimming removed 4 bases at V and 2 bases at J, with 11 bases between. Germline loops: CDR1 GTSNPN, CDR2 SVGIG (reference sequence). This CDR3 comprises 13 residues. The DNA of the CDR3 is TGTGCCTGGATCGACGGAGTAAACTATGGCTACACCTTC. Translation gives CAWIDGVNYGYTF. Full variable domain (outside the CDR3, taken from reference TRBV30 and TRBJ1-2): SQTIHQWPATLVQPVGSPLSLECTVEGTSNPNLYWYRQAAGRGLQLLFYSVGIGQISSEVPQNLSASRPQDRQFILSSKKLLLSDSGFYLCAWIDGVNYGYTFGSGTRLTVV.

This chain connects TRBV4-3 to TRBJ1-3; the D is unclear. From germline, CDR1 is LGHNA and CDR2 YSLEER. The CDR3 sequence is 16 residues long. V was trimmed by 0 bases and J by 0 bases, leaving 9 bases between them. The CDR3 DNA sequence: TGCGCCAGCAGCCAAGAAAGCGGCAGCTCTGGAAACACCATATATTTT. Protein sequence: CASSQESGSSGNTIYF.

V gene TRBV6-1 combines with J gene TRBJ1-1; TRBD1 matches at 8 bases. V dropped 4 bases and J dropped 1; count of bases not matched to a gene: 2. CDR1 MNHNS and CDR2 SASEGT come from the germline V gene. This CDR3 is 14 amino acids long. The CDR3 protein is CASSVQGANTEAFF. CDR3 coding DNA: TGTGCCAGCAGTGTTCAGGGGGCGAACACTGAAGCTTTCTTT.

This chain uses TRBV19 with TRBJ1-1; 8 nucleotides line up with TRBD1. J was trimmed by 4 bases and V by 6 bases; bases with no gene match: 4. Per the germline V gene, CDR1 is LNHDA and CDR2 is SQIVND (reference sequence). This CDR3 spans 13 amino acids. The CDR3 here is CASSRQGSTEAFF. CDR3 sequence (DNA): TGTGCCAGTAGCCGACAGGGGAGCACTGAAGCTTTCTTT. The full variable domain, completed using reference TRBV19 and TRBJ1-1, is DGGITQSPKYLFRKEGQNVTLSCEQNLNHDAMYWYRQDPGQGLRLIYYSQIVNDFQKGDIAEGYSVSREKKESFPLTVTSAQKNPTAFYLCASSRQGSTEAFFGQGTRLTVV.

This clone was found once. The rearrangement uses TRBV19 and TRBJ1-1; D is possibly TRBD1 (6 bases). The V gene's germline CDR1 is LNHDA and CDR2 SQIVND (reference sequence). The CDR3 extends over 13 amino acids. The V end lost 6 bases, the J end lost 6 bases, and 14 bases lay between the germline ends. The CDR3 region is CASSPGTNPEAFF. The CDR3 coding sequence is TGTGCCAGTAGCCCCGGGACAAATCCTGAAGCTTTCTTT.

DNA for the CDR3: TGTGCCAGCAGTGCACAGGGGCCCCTTAACAATCAGCCCCAGCATTTT. It specifies CASSAQGPLNNQPQHF. This chain connects TRBV27 to TRBJ1-5; TRBD1 matches 7 bases. The CDR3 loop spans 16 amino acids. Trimming removed 5 bases from V and 3 bases from J; junction bases left unmatched: 10. The V gene's germline CDR1 is MNHEY and CDR2 SMNVEV (reference sequence).